The TCR beta chain under discussion was sequenced for a study of blood T cell repertoires in COVID-19. Overall study context: T cells, B-cell-depleted T cells, or PBMCs supplied cDNA or gDNA.

Participants, about 18 to 95 years old, spanned around 25 US areas. V lost 0 bases and J lost 4, with 6 bases in between. The CDR3 has 13 residues. From germline, CDR1 is SEHNR and CDR2 FQNEAQ (reference sequence). TCRdb's table, derived via immunoSEQ multiplex PCR, lists solely in-frame clones and lacks some. The sample includes approximately 170,000 clones, around 80% of them seen just once. The V and J genes are TRBV7-9 and TRBJ1-1; D unclear. This TCR was sampled from a woman in her forties or fifties in a cohort exposed to, infected with or recovered from COVID-19 (not recorded which). The specimen was PBMCs or T cells enriched from blood (not recorded which). CDR3 amino acids: CASSLAQATEAFF. In DNA form, the CDR3 reads TGTGCCAGCAGCTTAGCCCAGGCCACTGAAGCTTTCTTT.